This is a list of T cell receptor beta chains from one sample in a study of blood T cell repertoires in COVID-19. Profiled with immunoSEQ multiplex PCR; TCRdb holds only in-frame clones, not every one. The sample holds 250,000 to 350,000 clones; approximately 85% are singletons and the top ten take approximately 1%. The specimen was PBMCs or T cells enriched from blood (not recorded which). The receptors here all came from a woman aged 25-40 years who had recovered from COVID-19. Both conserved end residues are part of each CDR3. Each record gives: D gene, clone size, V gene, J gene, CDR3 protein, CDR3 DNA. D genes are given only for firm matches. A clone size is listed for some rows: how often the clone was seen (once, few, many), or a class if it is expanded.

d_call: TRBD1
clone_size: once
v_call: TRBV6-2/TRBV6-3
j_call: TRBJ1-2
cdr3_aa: CASSYSAFRDRGRKGYTF
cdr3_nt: TGTGCCAGCAGTTACTCGGCATTCCGGGACAGGGGGCGCAAAGGCTACACCTTC

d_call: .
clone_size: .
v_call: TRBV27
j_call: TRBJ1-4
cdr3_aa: CASSGGGTNEKLFF
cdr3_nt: TGTGCCAGCAGTGGGGGAGGAACTAATGAAAAACTGTTTTTT

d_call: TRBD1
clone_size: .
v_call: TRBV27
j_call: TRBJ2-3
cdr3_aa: CASSSGQGHTDTQYF
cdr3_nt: TGTGCCAGCAGCTCCGGACAGGGGCACACAGATACGCAGTATTTT

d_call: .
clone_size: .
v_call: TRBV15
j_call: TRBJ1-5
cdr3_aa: CATQQTQASNQPQHF
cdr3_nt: TGTGCCACCCAACAAACTCAGGCAAGCAATCAGCCCCAGCATTTT

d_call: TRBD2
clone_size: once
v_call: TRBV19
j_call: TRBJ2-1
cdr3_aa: CASSISGGYYNEQFF
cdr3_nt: TGTGCCAGTAGTATTAGCGGGGGTTACTACAATGAGCAGTTCTTC

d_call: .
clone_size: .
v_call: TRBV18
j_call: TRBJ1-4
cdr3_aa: CASSPLNSLDEKLFF
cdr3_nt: TGTGCCAGCTCACCACTGAACTCCTTGGATGAAAAACTGTTTTTT

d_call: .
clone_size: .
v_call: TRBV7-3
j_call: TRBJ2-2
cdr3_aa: CASSHWATGELFF
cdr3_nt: TGTGCCAGCAGCCACTGGGCGACCGGGGAGCTGTTTTTT

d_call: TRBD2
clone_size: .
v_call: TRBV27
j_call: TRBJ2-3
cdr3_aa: CASSFLLAGGASTDTQYF
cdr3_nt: TGTGCCAGCAGTTTTCTCCTAGCGGGAGGAGCTAGCACAGATACGCAGTATTTT

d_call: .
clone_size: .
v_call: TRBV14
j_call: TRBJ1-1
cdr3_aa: CASTSTPSMNTEAFF
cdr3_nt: TGTGCCAGCACCTCAACTCCCTCCATGAACACTGAAGCTTTCTTT

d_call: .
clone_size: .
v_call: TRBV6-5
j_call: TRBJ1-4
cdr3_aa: CASRDRGGNEKLFF
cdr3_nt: TGTGCCAGCAGGGACCGGGGGGGAAATGAAAAACTGTTTTTT

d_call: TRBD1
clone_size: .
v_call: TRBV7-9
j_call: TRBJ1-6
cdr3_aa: CASSPPGGGDSPLHF
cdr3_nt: TGTGCCAGCAGCCCCCCAGGGGGCGGAGATTCACCCCTCCACTTT

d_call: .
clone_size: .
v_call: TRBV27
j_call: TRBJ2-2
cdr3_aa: CASSDANRLNTGELFF
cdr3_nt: TGTGCCAGCAGCGACGCCAATCGACTGAACACCGGGGAGCTGTTTTTT

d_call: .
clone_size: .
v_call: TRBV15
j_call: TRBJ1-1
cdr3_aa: CATSRDGFGGSEAFF
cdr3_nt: TGTGCCACCAGCAGAGACGGATTTGGGGGGTCTGAAGCTTTCTTT

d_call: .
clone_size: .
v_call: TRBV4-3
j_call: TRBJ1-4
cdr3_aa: CASSQSGRPWEKLFF
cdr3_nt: TGCGCCAGCAGCCAATCAGGCAGGCCTTGGGAAAAACTGTTTTTT

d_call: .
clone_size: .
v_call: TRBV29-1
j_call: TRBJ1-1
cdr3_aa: CSVEDIGPGAFF
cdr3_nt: TGCAGCGTTGAAGATATCGGTCCGGGAGCTTTCTTT

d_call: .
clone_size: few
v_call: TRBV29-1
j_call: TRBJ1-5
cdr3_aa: CSVSNTGNINQPQHF
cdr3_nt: TGCAGCGTGAGTAATACAGGGAACATCAATCAGCCCCAGCATTTT

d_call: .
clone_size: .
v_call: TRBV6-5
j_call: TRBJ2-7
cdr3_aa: CASSYAGGPYEQYF
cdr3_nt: TGTGCCAGCAGTTACGCAGGAGGGCCCTACGAGCAGTACTTC

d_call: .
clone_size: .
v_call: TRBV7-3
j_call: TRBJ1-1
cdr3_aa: CASSPQGISTEAFF
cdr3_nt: TGTGCCAGCAGCCCCCAGGGGATTAGCACTGAAGCTTTCTTT

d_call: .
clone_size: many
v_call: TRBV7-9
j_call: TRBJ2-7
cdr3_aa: CASSLAGSYGGYEQYF
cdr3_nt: TGTGCCAGCAGCTTAGCCGGTTCTTACGGGGGATACGAGCAGTACTTC

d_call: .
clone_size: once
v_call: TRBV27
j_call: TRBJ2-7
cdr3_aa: CASSFQGQFGGYEQYF
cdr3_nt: TGTGCCAGCAGTTTCCAAGGACAGTTCGGTGGCTACGAGCAGTACTTC

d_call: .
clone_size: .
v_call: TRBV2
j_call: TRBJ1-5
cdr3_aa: CASKRQPLLWPQHF
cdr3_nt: TGTGCCAGCAAGAGACAGCCCCTATTATGGCCCCAGCATTTT

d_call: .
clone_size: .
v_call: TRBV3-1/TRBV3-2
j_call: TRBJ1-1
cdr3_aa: CASSLTATGPNTEAFF
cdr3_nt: TGTGCCAGCAGCCTAACCGCCACGGGTCCGAACACTGAAGCTTTCTTT

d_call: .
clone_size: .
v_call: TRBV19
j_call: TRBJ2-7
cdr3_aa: CASSIFLGVGHEQYF
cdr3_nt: TGTGCCAGTAGTATTTTTCTTGGAGTTGGCCACGAGCAGTACTTC

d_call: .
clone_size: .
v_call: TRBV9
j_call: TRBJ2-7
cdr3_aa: CASSAGRRSHYEQYF
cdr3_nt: TGTGCCAGCAGCGCGGGTCGGCGATCCCACTACGAGCAGTACTTC

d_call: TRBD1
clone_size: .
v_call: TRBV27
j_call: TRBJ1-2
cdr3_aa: CASSLENRGFYGYTF
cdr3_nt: TGTGCCAGCAGTTTAGAGAACAGGGGGTTCTATGGCTACACCTTC

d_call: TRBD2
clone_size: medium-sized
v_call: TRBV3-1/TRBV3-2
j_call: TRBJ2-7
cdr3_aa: CASSQDLTSGSSVEQYF
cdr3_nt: TGTGCCAGCAGCCAAGATTTGACTAGCGGGAGCTCGGTCGAGCAGTACTTC

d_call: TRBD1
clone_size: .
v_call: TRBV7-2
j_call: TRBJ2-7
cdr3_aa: CASSLSGTDYYEQYF
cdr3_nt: TGTGCCAGCAGCTTGTCCGGGACAGACTACTACGAGCAGTACTTC

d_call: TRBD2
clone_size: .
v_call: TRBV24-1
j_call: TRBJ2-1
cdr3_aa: CATSDSREGAYNEQFF
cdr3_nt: TGTGCCACCAGTGATTCAAGGGAGGGCGCCTACAATGAGCAGTTCTTC

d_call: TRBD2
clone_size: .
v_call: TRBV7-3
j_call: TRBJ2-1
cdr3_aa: CASSPTGASGYNEQFF
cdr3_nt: TGTGCCAGCAGCCCGACTGGGGCTAGCGGATACAATGAGCAGTTCTTC

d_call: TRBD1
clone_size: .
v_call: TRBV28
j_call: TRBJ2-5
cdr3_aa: CASSLWGTGGETQYF
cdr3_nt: TGTGCCAGCAGTTTATGGGGGACAGGGGGAGAGACCCAGTACTTC

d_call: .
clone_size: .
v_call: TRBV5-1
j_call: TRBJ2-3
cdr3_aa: CASSLGHGENTDTQYF
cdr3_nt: TGCGCCAGCAGCTTGGGACACGGGGAAAACACAGATACGCAGTATTTT

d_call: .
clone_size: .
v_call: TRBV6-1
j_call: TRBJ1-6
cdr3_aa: CASSEGRGFSSYNSPLHF
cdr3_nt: TGTGCCAGCAGTGAAGGAAGGGGGTTTAGCTCCTATAATTCACCCCTCCACTTT

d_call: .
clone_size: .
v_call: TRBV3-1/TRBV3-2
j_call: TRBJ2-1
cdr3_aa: CASSQAPSSYNEQFF
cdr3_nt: TGTGCCAGCAGCCAAGCCCCTAGTTCCTACAATGAGCAGTTCTTC

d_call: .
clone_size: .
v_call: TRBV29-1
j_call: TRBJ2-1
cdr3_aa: CSVERENLRGEQFF
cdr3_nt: TGCAGCGTTGAACGAGAAAACCTCCGCGGTGAGCAGTTCTTC

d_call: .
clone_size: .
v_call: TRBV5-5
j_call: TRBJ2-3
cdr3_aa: CASSPGNIDTDTQYF
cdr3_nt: TGTGCCAGCAGCCCCGGGAACATAGACACAGATACGCAGTATTTT

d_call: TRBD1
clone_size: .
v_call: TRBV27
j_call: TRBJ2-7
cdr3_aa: CASSSVGGQPSYEQYF
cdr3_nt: TGTGCCAGCAGTTCCGTTGGGGGACAGCCATCCTACGAGCAGTACTTC

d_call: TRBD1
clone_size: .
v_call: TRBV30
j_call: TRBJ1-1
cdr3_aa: CASHSGTANTEAFF
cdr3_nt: TGTGCCTCCCACTCCGGGACAGCTAACACTGAAGCTTTCTTT

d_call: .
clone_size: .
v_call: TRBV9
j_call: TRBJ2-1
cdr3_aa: CASSVGHFGHNEQFF
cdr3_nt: TGTGCCAGCAGCGTAGGACACTTTGGCCACAATGAGCAGTTCTTC

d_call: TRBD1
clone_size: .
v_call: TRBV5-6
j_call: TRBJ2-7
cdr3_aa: CASRHQGAENEQYF
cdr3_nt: TGTGCCAGCAGGCATCAGGGGGCGGAAAACGAGCAGTACTTC

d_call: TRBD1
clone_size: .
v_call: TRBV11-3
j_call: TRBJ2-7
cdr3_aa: CASSPPWVGQRSYEQYF
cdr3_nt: TGTGCCAGCAGCCCCCCATGGGTGGGACAGCGCTCCTACGAGCAGTACTTC

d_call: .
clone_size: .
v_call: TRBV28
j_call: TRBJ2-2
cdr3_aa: CASSFRGGELFF
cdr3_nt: TGTGCCAGCAGTTTCCGGGGCGGGGAGCTGTTTTTT

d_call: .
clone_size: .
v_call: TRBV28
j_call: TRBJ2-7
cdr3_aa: CASSSKRAWGEQYF
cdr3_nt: TGTGCCAGCAGTTCGAAGCGGGCGTGGGGCGAGCAGTACTTC

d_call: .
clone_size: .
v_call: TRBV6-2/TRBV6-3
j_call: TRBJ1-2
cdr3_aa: CASSSDRLYGYTF
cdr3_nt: TGTGCCAGCAGCTCGGACAGACTCTATGGCTACACCTTC

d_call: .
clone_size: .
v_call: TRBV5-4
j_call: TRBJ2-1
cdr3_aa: CASSLGKGGYNEQFF
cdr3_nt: TGTGCCAGCAGCCTCGGGAAGGGTGGCTACAATGAGCAGTTCTTC

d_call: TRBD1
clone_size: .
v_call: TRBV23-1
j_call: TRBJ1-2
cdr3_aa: CASSQSGDRGGGYTF
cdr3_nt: TGCGCCAGCAGTCAATCCGGAGACAGGGGAGGTGGCTACACCTTC